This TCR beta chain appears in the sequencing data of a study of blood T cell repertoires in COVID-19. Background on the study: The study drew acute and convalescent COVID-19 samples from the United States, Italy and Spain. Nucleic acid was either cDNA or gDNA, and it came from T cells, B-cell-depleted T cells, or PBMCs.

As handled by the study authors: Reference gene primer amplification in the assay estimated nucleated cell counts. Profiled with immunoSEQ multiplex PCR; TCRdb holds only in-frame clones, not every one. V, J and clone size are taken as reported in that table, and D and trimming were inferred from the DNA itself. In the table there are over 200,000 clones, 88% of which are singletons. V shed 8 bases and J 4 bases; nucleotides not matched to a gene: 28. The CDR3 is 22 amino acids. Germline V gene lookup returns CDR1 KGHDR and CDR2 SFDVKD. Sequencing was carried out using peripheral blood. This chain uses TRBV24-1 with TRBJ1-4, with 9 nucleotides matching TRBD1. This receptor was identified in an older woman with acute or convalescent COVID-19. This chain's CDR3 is CATIGGRQGGHPYRGLNEKLFF. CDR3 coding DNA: TGTGCCACCATTGGGGGCCGCCAGGGCGGACACCCTTACAGGGGGCTTAATGAAAAACTGTTTTTT.